This section outlines one T cell receptor beta chain sequence together with its context. Its antigen is still unknown. The junction does not match germline at one end; this may be a read error. Each CDR3 protein gets one entry after TCRdb re-called the RT-PCR reads with MiXCR. The data contain 500,000 or so distinct CDR3 sequences, about a tenth of them seen just once; the ten biggest clones take up roughly 12%. This sample is drawn from a study of response to subunit inactivated influenza vaccine. Study results and caveats: The authors put forward the suggestion that each seasonal influenza vaccination may bring in only a limited number of new T cells.

The V gene's germline CDR1 is SGHNT and CDR2 YENEEA. This CDR3 has 14 residues. The sequence came from a man in his fifties who received an inactivated influenza vaccine. The sequencing here drew on PBMCs from blood, taken more than 35 days after vaccination. This chain joins TRBV11-3 and TRBJ1-5; D is unclear. In DNA, the CDR3 is TGTGCCAGCAGCTTAGAGACCATTAATCAGCCCCACCATTTT. Its translation is CASSLETINQPHHF.